This T cell receptor (beta chain) was sequenced for a study of cytomegalovirus exposure and HLA in healthy donors listed by TCRdb under 2017. With respect to the entire study: A later analysis indicated that the 90 to 150 validation repertoires were generated on the platform also employed for the roughly 650 repertoires of the first cohort. The study was designed to test whether signatures of past pathogen exposure could be identified by cataloging public T cell receptors. To predict cytomegalovirus infection status, the study brought together high-throughput TCR immunosequencing, statistical association of individual TCRs with disease status, and machine learning. A separate validation cohort of 100 to 150 different subjects was used in addition to the approximately 640-subject first cohort. Results and caveats for the whole study, not just this receptor: It was suggested by the authors that the approach could potentially be generalized to other disease states and immunological phenotypes. Across donors, most TCR sequences were observed very rarely, whereas some public TCRs were present in many individuals. In vitro tests confirmed that a few of the cytomegalovirus-associated TCR beta chains recognize cytomegalovirus antigens. In both the original and validation cohorts, the classifier was reported to diagnose cytomegalovirus status with high specificity and sensitivity. In the study, about 150 TCR beta chains were listed as associated with cytomegalovirus. All 120 or so repertoires were used to score co-occurrence in the validation cohort in a later analysis, because that analysis had no HLA typing for the cohort. A later analysis found that TCRs clustered in the first cohort also tended to co-occur in the 130 or so validation repertoires, with approximately 95% of cluster scores above 0.

The method was the immunoSEQ multiplex PCR assay. The authors processed their data as follows. A statistical classification framework was developed to diagnose cytomegalovirus status using the catalog of TCR beta chain sequences. Drawn from immuneACCESS, this table holds only the in-frame rearrangements with V and J called that TCRdb kept. Clones are partly lost; checked studies trace under half to an unresolved V gene and leave the rest unexplained. The V and J calls and the clone size are those of that table, but D and trimming were determined from the DNA. The sample data list tens of thousands of clones, and 90% to 96% of these were observed just once. The top ten hold roughly 1.2% of the sample. This clone appeared a single time. Its antigen is not yet known. The record has no base qualities; no much larger clone is one base away. Separate from the roughly 660-subject first cohort, the validation cohort of around 130 subjects was the group to which the donors belonged.

There are 16 amino acids in the CDR3, from cysteine to phenylalanine inclusive. Only the CDR3 DNA is retained, 48 bases long and in frame from the first base. Clipping removes 4 bases from V and 8 bases from J, with 13 as the unmatched junction base count. CDR1 and CDR2, per the germline V gene, are LGHNA and YSLEER. Recombination connected TRBV4-3 to TRBJ1-4; TRBD1 lines up with 7 middle nucleotides. The receptor's source is a woman between 18 and 29 years old in good health and CMV-seronegative. Sequences were obtained from PBMCs. Here the CDR3 is given as CASSPRQGSEGEKLFF. The nucleotide sequence reads as follows: TGCGCCAGCAGCCCACGACAGGGCTCCGAGGGAGAAAAACTGTTTTTT.